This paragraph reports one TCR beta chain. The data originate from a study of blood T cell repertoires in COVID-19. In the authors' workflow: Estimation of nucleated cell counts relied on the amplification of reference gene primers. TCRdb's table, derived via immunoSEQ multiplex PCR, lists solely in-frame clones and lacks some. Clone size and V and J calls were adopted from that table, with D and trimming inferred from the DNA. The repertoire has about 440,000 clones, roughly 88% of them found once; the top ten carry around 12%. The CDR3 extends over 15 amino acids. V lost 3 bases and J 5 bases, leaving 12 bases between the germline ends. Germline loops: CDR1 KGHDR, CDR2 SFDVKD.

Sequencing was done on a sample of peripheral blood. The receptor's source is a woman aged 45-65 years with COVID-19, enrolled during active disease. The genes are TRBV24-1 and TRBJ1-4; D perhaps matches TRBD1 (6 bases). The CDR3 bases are TGTGCCACCAGTGATGGGGACAACACGAATGAAAAACTGTTTTTT. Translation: CATSDGDNTNEKLFF.